This T cell receptor beta chain was sequenced during a study of blood T cell repertoires in COVID-19. Libraries were prepared by immunoSEQ multiplex PCR; TCRdb keeps only in-frame clonotypes and omits some of them. The repertoire has 130,000 or so clones, about four fifths of them found once; the top ten carry approximately 1.4%. This CDR3 region has 16 residues. Trimming left V 8 bases short and J 4 bases short, with 22 bases between. Germline CDR1 reads SGHTA; CDR2 reads FQGNSA. The sequence derives from a human donor in a cohort sampled during active COVID-19. Sequenced sample: peripheral blood. The rearrangement uses TRBV7-2 and TRBJ2-3; TRBD1 is a possible D gene (5 bases). The CDR3 DNA reads TGTGCCAGCCGGAAGCAAGGACAAATCCGCCCAGATACGCAGTATTTT. Protein product: CASRKQGQIRPDTQYF.